A single sample is the source of the 6 T cell receptor beta chains below, sequenced in a study of monozygotic twins with inflammatory bowel disease. With the 5' RACE reads reprocessed, TCRdb shows one record per CDR3 protein and no DNA. The repertoire shows about 450,000 distinct CDR3 sequences; the top ten hold roughly 2.2%. What was sequenced was blood. These receptors originate from a human donor with ulcerative colitis or Crohn's disease, or a healthy co-twin of an affected twin (not recorded which).

The J gene is TRBJ2-1, the V gene TRBV20-1. The length of the CDR3 is 15 residues. Germline CDR1 and CDR2: DFQATT and SNEGSKA (reference sequence). The CDR3 loop is CSASRAEASYNEQFF.

The chain combines TRBV6-2 or TRBV6-3 with TRBJ2-1; the D call of TRBD2 rests on TCRdb alone, since no DNA is present to check it. CDR3 length: 16 amino acids. CDR1 and CDR2 (germline): MNHEY, SVGEGT. The CDR3 region is CASSVYRVGLNNEQFF.

J is TRBJ1-5 and V is TRBV6-6. CDR1 and CDR2 from the germline V gene are MNHNY and SVGAGI (reference sequence). This CDR3 is built from 14 residues. CDR3 loop: CASCYGSGNQPQHF.

J is TRBJ2-7 and V is TRBV20-1; the D call of TRBD2 rests on TCRdb alone, since no DNA is present to check it. This CDR3 is 14 amino acids long. Looked up from germline, CDR1 is DFQATT and CDR2 is SNEGSKA (reference sequence). CDR3: CSALLAGGAYEQYF.

The chain couples TRBV5-1 to TRBJ2-3. This CDR3 comprises 13 residues. CDR1 and CDR2 (germline): SGHRS, YFSETQ. The CDR3 sequence is CASSLDPTNTQYF.

V is TRBV5-1 and J is TRBJ2-2; as DNA is missing, the TRBD2 call by TCRdb cannot be tested. The CDR3 loop spans 15 amino acids. Germline CDR1 SGHRS, CDR2 YFSETQ. The CDR3 spells CASSSTSPGTGELFF.